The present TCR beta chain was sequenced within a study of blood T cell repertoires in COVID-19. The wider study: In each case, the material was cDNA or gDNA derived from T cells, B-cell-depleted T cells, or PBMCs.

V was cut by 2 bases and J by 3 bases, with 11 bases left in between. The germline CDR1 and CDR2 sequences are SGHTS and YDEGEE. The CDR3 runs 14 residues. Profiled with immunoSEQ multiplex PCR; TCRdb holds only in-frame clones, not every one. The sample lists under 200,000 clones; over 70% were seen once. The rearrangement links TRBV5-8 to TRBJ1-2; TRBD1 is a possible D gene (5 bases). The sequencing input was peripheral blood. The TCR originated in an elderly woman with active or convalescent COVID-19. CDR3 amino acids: CASSFTGEDYGYTF. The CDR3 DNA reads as TGTGCCAGCAGCTTCACAGGAGAGGACTATGGCTACACCTTC.